This T cell receptor (beta chain) stems from a study of blood T cells in healthy people across ages. It was with a sample-barcoded 5' primer and a J-beta primer mix that a second PCR of about 6 to 12 cycles was run. TCRdb used MiXCR to reprocess the 5' RACE reads, holding one entry per CDR3 protein. The table lists about 1.7 million distinct CDR3 sequences, 28% of them singletons. This CDR3 comprises 13 residues. From germline, CDR1 is KGHDR and CDR2 SFDVKD. With respect to this clonotype: One junction end disagrees with the germline gene, perhaps due to a read error.

The chain links TRBV24-1 to TRBJ2-1; the match to TRBD1 covers 9 bases. The source material was blood. This receptor was obtained from a woman aged 30 to 39 in good health. The CDR3 DNA reads TGCGTCATCTACAGGGGGCGCGGGAATGAGCAGTTCTTC. As protein: CVIYRGRGNEQFF.